This record covers a single T cell receptor (beta chain). Its antigen is unknown. The data belong to a study of beta chain features in type 1 diabetes. Whole-study findings and limits: Diminished insertions and augmented deletions at VDJ junctions characterized type 1 diabetes patients. Whether HLA type affects TCRB rearrangement stayed undetermined in the present work. TCRB CDR3s from Type 1 diabetes patients were moderately but significantly shorter in all four CD4+ subsets.

As every portion of the isolated RNA was reverse transcribed, the sequencing read expressed TCRB transcripts. Profiled with immunoSEQ multiplex PCR; TCRdb holds only in-frame clones, not every one. The sample includes some 270,000 clones, about a tenth of them seen just once. V gave up 5 bases and J gave up 6 bases, with 13 bases separating them. Germline V gives CDR1 KGHSH, CDR2 LQKENI. CDR3 length: 13 residues. The specimen was naive CD4+ T cells from blood. The V gene is TRBV18, the J gene TRBJ1-2, with D unresolved. The TCR sequence derives from a man younger than 40 with type 1 diabetes. The CDR3 spells CASSSTQENGYTF. CDR3 DNA sequence: TGTGCCAGCTCATCCACTCAGGAAAATGGCTACACCTTC.